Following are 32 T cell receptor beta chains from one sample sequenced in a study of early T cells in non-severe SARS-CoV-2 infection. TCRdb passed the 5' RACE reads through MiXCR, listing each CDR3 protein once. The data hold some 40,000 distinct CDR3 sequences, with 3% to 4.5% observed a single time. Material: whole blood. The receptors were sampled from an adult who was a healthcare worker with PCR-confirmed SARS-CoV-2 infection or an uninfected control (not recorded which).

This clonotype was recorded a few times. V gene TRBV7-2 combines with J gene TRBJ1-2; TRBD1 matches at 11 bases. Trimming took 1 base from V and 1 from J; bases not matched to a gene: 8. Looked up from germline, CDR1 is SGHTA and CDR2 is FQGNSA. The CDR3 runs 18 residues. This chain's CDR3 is CASSLVSGTGGLNYGYTF. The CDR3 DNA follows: TGTGCCAGCAGCTTAGTCTCCGGGACAGGGGGTCTTAACTATGGCTACACCTTC. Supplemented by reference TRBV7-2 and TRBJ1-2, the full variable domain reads GAGVSQSPSNKVTEKGKDVELRCDPISGHTALYWYRQSLGQGLEFLIYFQGNSAPDKSGLPSDRFSAERTGGSVSTLTIQRTQQEDSAVYLCASSLVSGTGGLNYGYTFGSGTRLTVV.

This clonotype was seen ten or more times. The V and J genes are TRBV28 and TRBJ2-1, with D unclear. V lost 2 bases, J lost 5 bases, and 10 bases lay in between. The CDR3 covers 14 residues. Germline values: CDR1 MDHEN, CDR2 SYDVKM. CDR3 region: CASSLLRTDNEQFF. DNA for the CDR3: TGTGCCAGCAGTTTACTCAGGACGGACAATGAGCAGTTCTTC.

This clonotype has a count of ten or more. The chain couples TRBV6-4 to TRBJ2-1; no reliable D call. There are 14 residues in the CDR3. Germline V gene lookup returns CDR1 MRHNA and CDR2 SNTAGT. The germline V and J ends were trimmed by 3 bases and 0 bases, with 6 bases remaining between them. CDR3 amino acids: CASSEASSYNEQFF. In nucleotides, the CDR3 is TGTGCCAGCAGTGAAGCTAGCTCCTACAATGAGCAGTTCTTC.

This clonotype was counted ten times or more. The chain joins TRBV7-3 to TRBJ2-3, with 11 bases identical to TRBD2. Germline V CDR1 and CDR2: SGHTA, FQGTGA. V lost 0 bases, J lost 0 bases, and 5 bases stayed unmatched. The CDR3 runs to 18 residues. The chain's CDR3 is CASSLTLAGAGSTDTQYF. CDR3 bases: TGTGCCAGCAGCTTAACACTAGCGGGAGCGGGGAGCACAGATACGCAGTATTTT.

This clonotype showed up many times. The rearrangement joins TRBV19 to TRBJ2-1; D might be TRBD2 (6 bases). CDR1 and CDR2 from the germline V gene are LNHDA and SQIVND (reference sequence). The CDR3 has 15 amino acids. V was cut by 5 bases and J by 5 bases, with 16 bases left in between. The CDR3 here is CASSLPWGLNNEQFF. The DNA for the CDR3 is TGTGCCAGTAGTCTGCCTTGGGGACTGAACAATGAGCAGTTCTTC. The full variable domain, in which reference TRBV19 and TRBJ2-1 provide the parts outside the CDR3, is DGGITQSPKYLFRKEGQNVTLSCEQNLNHDAMYWYRQDPGQGLRLIYYSQIVNDFQKGDIAEGYSVSREKKESFPLTVTSAQKNPTAFYLCASSLPWGLNNEQFFGPGTRLTVL.

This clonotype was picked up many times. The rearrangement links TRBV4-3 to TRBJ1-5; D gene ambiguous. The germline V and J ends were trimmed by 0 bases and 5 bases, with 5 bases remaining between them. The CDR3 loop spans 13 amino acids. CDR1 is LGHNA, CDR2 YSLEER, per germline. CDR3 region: CASSQDRDQPQHF. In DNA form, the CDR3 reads TGCGCCAGCAGCCAAGATCGGGATCAGCCCCAGCATTTT.

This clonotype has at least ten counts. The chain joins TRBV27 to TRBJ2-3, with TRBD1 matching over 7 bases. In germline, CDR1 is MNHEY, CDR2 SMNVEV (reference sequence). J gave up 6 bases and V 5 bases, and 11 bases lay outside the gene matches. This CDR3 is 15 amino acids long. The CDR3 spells CASSPIEGARDTQYF. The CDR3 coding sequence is TGTGCCAGCAGTCCCATTGAGGGGGCTAGGGATACGCAGTATTTT.

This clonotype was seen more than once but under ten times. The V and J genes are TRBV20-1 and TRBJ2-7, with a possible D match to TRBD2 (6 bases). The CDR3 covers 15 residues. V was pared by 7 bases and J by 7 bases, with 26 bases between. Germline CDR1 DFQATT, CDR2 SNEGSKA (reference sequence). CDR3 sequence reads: CSVPGADGGMLEQYF. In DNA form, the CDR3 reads TGCAGTGTCCCTGGCGCGGACGGCGGGATGTTGGAGCAGTACTTC.

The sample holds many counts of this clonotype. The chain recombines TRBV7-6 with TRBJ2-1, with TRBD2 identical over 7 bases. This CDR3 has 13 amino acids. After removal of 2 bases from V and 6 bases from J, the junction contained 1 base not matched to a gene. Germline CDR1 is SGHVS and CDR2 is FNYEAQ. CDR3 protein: CASSLRTSNEQFF. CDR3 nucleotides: TGTGCCAGCAGCTTACGGACTAGCAATGAGCAGTTCTTC.

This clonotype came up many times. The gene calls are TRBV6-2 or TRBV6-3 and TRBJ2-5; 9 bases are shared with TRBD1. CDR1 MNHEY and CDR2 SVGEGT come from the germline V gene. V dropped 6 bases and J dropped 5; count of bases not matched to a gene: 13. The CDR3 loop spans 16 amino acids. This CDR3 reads CASSSTRTGVGETQYF. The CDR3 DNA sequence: TGTGCCAGCAGCTCCACTAGGACAGGGGTTGGTGAGACCCAGTACTTC.

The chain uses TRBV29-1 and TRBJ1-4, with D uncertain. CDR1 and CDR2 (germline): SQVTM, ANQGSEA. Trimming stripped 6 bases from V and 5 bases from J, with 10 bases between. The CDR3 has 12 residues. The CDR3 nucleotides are TGCAGCGTGAGGACCCAGAATGAAAAACTGTTTTTT. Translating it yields CSVRTQNEKLFF.

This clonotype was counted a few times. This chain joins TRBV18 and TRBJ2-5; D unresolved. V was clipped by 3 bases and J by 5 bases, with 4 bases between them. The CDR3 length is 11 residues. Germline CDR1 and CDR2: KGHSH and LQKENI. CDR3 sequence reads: CASSPEETQYF. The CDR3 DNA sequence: TGTGCCAGCTCACCGGAGGAGACCCAGTACTTC.

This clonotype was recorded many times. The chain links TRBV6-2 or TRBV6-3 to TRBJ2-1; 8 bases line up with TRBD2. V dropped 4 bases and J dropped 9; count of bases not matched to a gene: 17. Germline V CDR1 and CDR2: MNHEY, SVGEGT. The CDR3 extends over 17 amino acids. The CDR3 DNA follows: TGTGCCAGCAGTTCTAAGAGACCGGGACTAGGGTTAGTTGAGCAGTTCTTC. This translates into CASSSKRPGLGLVEQFF.

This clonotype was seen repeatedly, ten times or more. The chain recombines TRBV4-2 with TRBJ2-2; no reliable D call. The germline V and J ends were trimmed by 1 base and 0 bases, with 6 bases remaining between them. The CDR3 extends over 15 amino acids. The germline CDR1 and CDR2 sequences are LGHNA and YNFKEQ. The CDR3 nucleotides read TGTGCCAGCAGCCAAGTGGAAGCGAACACCGGGGAGCTGTTTTTT. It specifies CASSQVEANTGELFF.

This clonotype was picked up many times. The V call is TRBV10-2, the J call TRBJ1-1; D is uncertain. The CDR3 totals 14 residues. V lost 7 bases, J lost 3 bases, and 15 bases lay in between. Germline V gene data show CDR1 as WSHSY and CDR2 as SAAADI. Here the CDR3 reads CASIMSAGYTEAFF. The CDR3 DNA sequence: TGCGCCAGCATCATGTCAGCGGGATACACTGAAGCTTTCTTT.

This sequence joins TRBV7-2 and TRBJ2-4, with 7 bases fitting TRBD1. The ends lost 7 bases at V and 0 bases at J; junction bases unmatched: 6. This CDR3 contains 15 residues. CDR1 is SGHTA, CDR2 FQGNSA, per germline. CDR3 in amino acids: CASMTGNLAKNIQYF. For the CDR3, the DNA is TGTGCCAGCATGACAGGGAACTTAGCCAAAAACATTCAGTACTTC.

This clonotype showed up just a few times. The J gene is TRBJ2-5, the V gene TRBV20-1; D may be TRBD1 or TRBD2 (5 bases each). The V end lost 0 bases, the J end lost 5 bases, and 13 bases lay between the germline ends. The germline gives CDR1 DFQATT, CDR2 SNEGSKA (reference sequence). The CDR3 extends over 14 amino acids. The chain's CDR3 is CSARDRGERETQYF. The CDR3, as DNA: TGCAGTGCTAGAGACCGGGGCGAAAGGGAGACCCAGTACTTC.

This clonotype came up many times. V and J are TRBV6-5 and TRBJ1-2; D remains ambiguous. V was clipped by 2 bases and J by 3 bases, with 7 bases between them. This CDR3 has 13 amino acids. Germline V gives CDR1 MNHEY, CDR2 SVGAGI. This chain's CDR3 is CASSYRQDYGYTF. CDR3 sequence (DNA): TGTGCCAGCAGTTACCGCCAGGACTATGGCTACACCTTC.

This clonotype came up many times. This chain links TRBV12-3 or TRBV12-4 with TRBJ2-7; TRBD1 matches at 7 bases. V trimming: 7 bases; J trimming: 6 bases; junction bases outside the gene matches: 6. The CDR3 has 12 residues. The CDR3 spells CASTFNRGEQYF. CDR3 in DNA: TGTGCCAGCACCTTTAACAGGGGCGAGCAGTACTTC.

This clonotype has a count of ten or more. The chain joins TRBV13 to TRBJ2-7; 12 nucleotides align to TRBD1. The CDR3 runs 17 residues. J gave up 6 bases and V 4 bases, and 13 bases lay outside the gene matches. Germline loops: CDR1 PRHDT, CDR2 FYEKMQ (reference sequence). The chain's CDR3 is CASSSSGQGAFSSEQYF. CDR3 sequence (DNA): TGTGCCAGCAGCTCCTCGGGACAGGGGGCATTTTCATCCGAGCAGTACTTC.

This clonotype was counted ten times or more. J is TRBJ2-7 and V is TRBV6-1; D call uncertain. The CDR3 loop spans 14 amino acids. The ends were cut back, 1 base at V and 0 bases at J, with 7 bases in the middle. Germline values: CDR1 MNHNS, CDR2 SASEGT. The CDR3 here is CASSEVASSYEQYV. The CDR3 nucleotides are TGTGCCAGCAGTGAAGTCGCGAGCTCCTACGAGCAGTACGTC.

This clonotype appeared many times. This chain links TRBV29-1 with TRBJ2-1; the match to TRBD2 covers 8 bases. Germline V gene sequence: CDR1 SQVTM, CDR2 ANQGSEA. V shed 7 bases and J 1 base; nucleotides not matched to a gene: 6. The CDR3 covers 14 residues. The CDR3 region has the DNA TGCAGCGCCGGACTAGCTCGGTCCTACAATGAGCAGTTCTTC. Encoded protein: CSAGLARSYNEQFF.

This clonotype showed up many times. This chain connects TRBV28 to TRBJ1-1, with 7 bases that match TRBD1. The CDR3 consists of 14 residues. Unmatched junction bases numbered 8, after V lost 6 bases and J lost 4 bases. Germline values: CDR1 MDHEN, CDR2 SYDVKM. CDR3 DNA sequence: TGTGCCAGCAGGGGGGTTCCAGGGGGCACTGAAGCTTTCTTT. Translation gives CASRGVPGGTEAFF. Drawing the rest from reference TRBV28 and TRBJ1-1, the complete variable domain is DVKVTQSSRYLVKRTGEKVFLECVQDMDHENMFWYRQDPGLGLRLIYFSYDVKMKEKGDIPEGYSVSREKKERFSLILESASTNQTSMYLCASRGVPGGTEAFFGQGTRLTVV.

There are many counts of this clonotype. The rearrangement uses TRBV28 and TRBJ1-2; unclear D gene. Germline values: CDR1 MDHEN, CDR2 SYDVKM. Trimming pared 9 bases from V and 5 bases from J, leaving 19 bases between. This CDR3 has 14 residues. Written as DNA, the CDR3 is TGTGCCAGTTTGAAAGAGGGCCGTTTTTATGGCTACACCTTC. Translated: CASLKEGRFYGYTF.

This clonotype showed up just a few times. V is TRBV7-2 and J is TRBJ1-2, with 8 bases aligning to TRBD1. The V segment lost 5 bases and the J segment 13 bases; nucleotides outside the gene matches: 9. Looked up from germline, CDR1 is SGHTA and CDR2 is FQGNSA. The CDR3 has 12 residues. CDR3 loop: CASSVQDRVLTF. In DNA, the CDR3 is TGTGCCAGCAGCGTACAGGACAGGGTTCTCACCTTC.

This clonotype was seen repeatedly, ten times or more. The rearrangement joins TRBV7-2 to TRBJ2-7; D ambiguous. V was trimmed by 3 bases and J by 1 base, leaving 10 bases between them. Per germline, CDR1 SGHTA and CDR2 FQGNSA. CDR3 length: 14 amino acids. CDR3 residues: CASSFALDSYEQYV. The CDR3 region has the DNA TGTGCCAGCAGCTTCGCTCTGGATTCCTACGAGCAGTACGTC.

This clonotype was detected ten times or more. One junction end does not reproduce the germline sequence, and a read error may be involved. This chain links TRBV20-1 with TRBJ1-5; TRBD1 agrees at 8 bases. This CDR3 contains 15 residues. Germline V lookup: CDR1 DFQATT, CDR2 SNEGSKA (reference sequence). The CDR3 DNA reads TGCAGTGCCAGAGGACAGGGCTCACGTAATCAGCCCCAGCATTTT. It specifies CSARGQGSRNQPQHF.

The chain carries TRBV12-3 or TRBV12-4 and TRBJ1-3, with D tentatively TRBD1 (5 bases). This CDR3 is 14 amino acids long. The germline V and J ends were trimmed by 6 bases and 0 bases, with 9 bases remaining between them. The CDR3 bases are TGTGCCAGCAGGGGACGGACCTCTGGAAACACCATATATTTT. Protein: CASRGRTSGNTIYF.

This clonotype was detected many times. The CDR3 here is CASSPSGTVYEQYV. For the CDR3, the DNA is TGTGCCAGCAGCCCCAGCGGGACCGTCTACGAGCAGTACGTC. This chain links TRBV12-3 or TRBV12-4 with TRBJ2-7, with 7 bases fitting TRBD2. CDR3 length equals 14 residues. V was clipped by 6 bases and J by 3 bases; unmatched bases: 8.

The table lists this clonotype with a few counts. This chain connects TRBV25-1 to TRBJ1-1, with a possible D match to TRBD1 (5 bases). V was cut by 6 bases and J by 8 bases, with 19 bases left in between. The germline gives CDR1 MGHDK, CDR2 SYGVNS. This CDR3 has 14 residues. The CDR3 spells CASSPPGASGEAFF. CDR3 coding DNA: TGTGCCAGCAGCCCTCCCGGGGCAAGCGGCGAAGCTTTCTTT.

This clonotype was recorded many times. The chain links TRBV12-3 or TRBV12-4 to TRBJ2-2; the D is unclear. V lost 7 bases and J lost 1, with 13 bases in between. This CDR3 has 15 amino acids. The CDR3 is CASIEQLLNTGELFF. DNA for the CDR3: TGTGCCAGCATAGAGCAGCTACTGAACACCGGGGAGCTGTTTTTT.

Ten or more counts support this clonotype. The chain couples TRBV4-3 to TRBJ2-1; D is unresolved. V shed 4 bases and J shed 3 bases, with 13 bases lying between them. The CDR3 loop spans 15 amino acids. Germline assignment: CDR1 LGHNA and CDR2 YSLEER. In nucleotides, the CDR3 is TGCGCCAGCAGCCGAGAAAGGGCCAACTACAATGAGCAGTTCTTC. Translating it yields CASSRERANYNEQFF.